These 17 T cell receptor beta chains originate from one sample sequenced in a study of cytomegalovirus exposure and HLA in healthy donors. Repertoires were generated with immunoSEQ multiplex PCR, while TCRdb's copy carries only in-frame clones and drops some. The profile shows 57,000 or so clones, around 96% of them singletons. Sequencing input: PBMCs. These receptors were obtained from a man in his late teens or twenties in good health and CMV-seronegative.

The gene calls are TRBV5-6 and TRBJ2-2, with D tentatively TRBD2 (6 bases). The CDR3 is 16 residues long. The germline CDR1 and CDR2 sequences are SGHDT and YYEEEE. Trimming removed 4 bases from V and 5 bases from J, with 18 bases in between. The CDR3 DNA sequence: TGTGCCAGCAGCCCCATACGGGGGAGGAGGACCGGGGAGCTGTTTTTT. This codes for CASSPIRGRRTGELFF.

The V and J genes are TRBV7-9 and TRBJ1-1, with D hard to call. Between the trimmed V and J ends, which lost 5 bases and 1 base, there was a span of 8 bases. This CDR3 spans 13 amino acids. The germline V gene has CDR1 SEHNR and CDR2 FQNEAQ (reference sequence). The chain's CDR3 is CASSGSENTEAFF. In nucleotides, the CDR3 is TGTGCCAGCAGCGGGAGTGAGAACACTGAAGCTTTCTTT. Filled out from reference TRBV7-9 and TRBJ1-1, the complete variable domain reads DTGVSQNPRHKITKRGQNVTFRCDPISEHNRLYWYRQTLGQGPEFLTYFQNEAQLEKSRLLSDRFSAERPKGSFSTLEIQRTEQGDSAMYLCASSGSENTEAFFGQGTRLTVV.

The chain recombines TRBV28 with TRBJ2-7; TRBD1 matches at 9 bases. The germline CDR1 and CDR2 sequences are MDHEN and SYDVKM. This CDR3 has 14 amino acids. J gave up 2 bases and V 2 bases, and 1 base lay outside the gene matches. The CDR3 here is CASSLRTGAYEQYF. The CDR3 DNA is TGTGCCAGCAGTTTAAGGACAGGGGCCTACGAGCAGTACTTC.

This clone appeared a single time. The gene calls are TRBV27 and TRBJ2-2; D gene unclear. The V end was cut by 7 bases, the J end by 4 bases, with 7 bases between. CDR1 is MNHEY and CDR2 is SMNVEV in the germline V gene (reference sequence). The CDR3 contains 12 residues. CDR3 amino acids: CASTAVTGELFF. As DNA, the CDR3 is TGTGCCAGCACCGCGGTCACCGGGGAGCTGTTTTTT.

The V call is TRBV28, the J call TRBJ1-3; 8 bases line up with TRBD1. The J segment lost 4 bases and the V segment lost 9 bases, leaving 17 bases of the junction unmatched. This CDR3 region has 17 residues. The germline V gene has CDR1 MDHEN and CDR2 SYDVKM. The CDR3 protein is CASTQSTGTGLGNTIYF. The CDR3, as DNA: TGTGCCAGTACTCAATCCACCGGGACAGGCCTCGGAAACACCATATATTTT. The variable domain in full, with the rest retrieved from reference TRBV28 and TRBJ1-3, is DVKVTQSSRYLVKRTGEKVFLECVQDMDHENMFWYRQDPGLGLRLIYFSYDVKMKEKGDIPEGYSVSREKKERFSLILESASTNQTSMYLCASTQSTGTGLGNTIYFGEGSWLTVV.

The rearrangement uses TRBV4-1 and TRBJ2-5; TRBD2 agrees at 8 bases. V gave up 1 base and J gave up 5 bases; unmatched junction bases: 12. The CDR3 totals 17 residues. CDR1 and CDR2 from the germline V gene are MGHRA and YSYEKL. CDR3 sequence reads: CASSQADGTSPGETQYF. The CDR3 coding sequence is TGCGCCAGCAGCCAAGCGGACGGGACTAGTCCAGGGGAGACCCAGTACTTC.

The chain joins TRBV9 to TRBJ2-5; D uncertain. The germline gives CDR1 SGDLS, CDR2 YYNGEE. This CDR3 is built from 14 residues. Deletions cut 3 bases from V and 7 bases from J, with 16 bases between. The CDR3 DNA sequence: TGTGCCAGCAGCGGGGCCGGTTATAGTGTGACCCAGTACTTC. Translation: CASSGAGYSVTQYF.

The CDR3 bases are TGTGCCAGTAGTATACAGGGAAACACTGAAGCTTTCTTT. This translates into CASSIQGNTEAFF. The chain couples TRBV19 to TRBJ1-1, with D possibly being TRBD1 (5 bases). Between the trimmed V and J ends, which lost 2 bases and 2 bases, there was a span of 6 bases. The germline V gene has CDR1 LNHDA and CDR2 SQIVND (reference sequence). CDR3 length equals 13 residues.

The rearrangement uses TRBV7-9 and TRBJ2-6, with D uncertain. The V and J ends lost 5 bases and 6 bases respectively, with 8 bases between them. This CDR3 has 13 residues. Germline CDR1 SEHNR, CDR2 FQNEAQ (reference sequence). The CDR3 nucleotides are TGTGCCAGCAGCGATACAGAGGCCAACGTCCTGACTTTC. Translating it yields CASSDTEANVLTF.

V gene TRBV19 combines with J gene TRBJ2-3; TRBD1 agrees at 7 bases. The CDR3 has 12 residues. Germline V gene lookup returns CDR1 LNHDA and CDR2 SQIVND (reference sequence). V lost 10 bases and J lost 3; bases outside the gene matches: 4. The CDR3: CATGDRTDTQYF. The CDR3 DNA follows: TGTGCCACCGGGGACAGAACAGATACGCAGTATTTT.

Written as DNA, the CDR3 is TGCGCCAGCAGCCCTGTAGGGACAGGAGAGACCCAGTACTTC. Protein sequence: CASSPVGTGETQYF. The chain combines TRBV5-1 with TRBJ2-5, with 8 bases lining up with TRBD1. CDR3 length: 14 residues. Trimming cost V 4 bases and J 4 bases; bases outside gene matches: 6. CDR1 and CDR2 (germline): SGHRS, YFSETQ.

In DNA form, the CDR3 reads TGTGCCAGTCAACTTACTTGGGGACAGTTGAACACTGAAGCTTTCTTT. Protein: CASQLTWGQLNTEAFF. This chain uses TRBV19 with TRBJ1-1, with 7 positions matching TRBD1. Trimming at V came to 8 bases and at J to 0 bases, leaving 12 bases not matched to a gene. The germline V gene encodes CDR1 LNHDA and CDR2 SQIVND (reference sequence). This CDR3 comprises 16 residues.

The chain joins TRBV29-1 to TRBJ1-1; no definite D call. This CDR3 is 14 amino acids long. Trimming shortened V by 5 bases and J by 1 base, and 14 bases separated the two germline ends. Germline V lookup: CDR1 SQVTM, CDR2 ANQGSEA. CDR3 region: CSVPGPWANTEAFF. The CDR3 DNA reads TGCAGCGTTCCCGGTCCGTGGGCGAACACTGAAGCTTTCTTT.

The V gene is TRBV5-6, the J gene TRBJ2-2, with TRBD1 identical over 7 bases. V was pared by 4 bases and J by 7 bases, with 10 bases of the junction left unmatched. This CDR3 contains 15 residues. Germline-derived CDR1 and CDR2 are SGHDT and YYEEEE. The CDR3 DNA is TGTGCCAGCAGCCCAAGGACAGGCCGGTTCGGGGAGCTGTTTTTT. It encodes CASSPRTGRFGELFF.

The genes are TRBV14 and TRBJ1-1; 8 bases agree with TRBD1. The trim removed 1 base at V and 0 bases at J, leaving 4 bases unmatched. The length of the CDR3 is 16 residues. CDR1 is SGHDN, CDR2 FVKESK, per germline. Here the CDR3 DNA reads TGTGCCAGCAGCCAAGTGACAGGGGCCATGAACACTGAAGCTTTCTTT. Protein product: CASSQVTGAMNTEAFF.

The J gene is TRBJ1-2, the V gene TRBV30; 7 bases fit TRBD1. Looked up from germline, CDR1 is GTSNPN and CDR2 is SVGIG (reference sequence). The CDR3 is 13 amino acids. Losses at the gene ends were 2 bases for V and 4 bases for J; bases not matched to a gene: 4. DNA of the CDR3: TGTGCCTGGAGTACAGGGGCGGGCTATGGCTACACCTTC. Translating it yields CAWSTGAGYGYTF.

This chain joins TRBV4-2 and TRBJ2-7, with TRBD2 matching 11 bases. There are 14 residues in the CDR3. V gave up 5 bases and J gave up 4 bases; unmatched junction bases: 4. Germline values: CDR1 LGHNA, CDR2 YNFKEQ. Here the CDR3 DNA reads TGTGCCAGCAGCGGAACTAGCGGGGGATACGAGCAGTACTTC. It specifies CASSGTSGGYEQYF.